This T cell receptor beta chain originates from a study of T cells in localized non-small cell lung cancer. The study's findings and limits: Clonality of T cells reached its maximum in uninvolved adjacent lung, surpassing tumor. Within adjacent lung there appeared a median approximately 60 of the top 100 tumor clones.

Germline CDR1 reads KGHSH; CDR2 reads LQKENI. This CDR3 has 15 amino acids. The V segment lost 3 bases and the J segment 7 bases; nucleotides outside the gene matches: 8. A word on this clone: Its antigen remains unknown.

TCRdb's table, derived via immunoSEQ multiplex PCR, lists solely in-frame clones and lacks some. The profile covers 40,000 to 55,000 clones, with around 81% appearing a single time and about 4% taken by the ten largest. The TCR was taken from a woman aged 35 to 75 with stage II lung adenocarcinoma. Source: PBMCs, taken before any cancer treatment. The J gene is TRBJ1-2, the V gene TRBV18; 10 bases fit TRBD1. This chain's CDR3 is CASSPEGTGAPGYTF. DNA for the CDR3: TGTGCCAGCTCACCGGAAGGGACAGGGGCCCCTGGCTACACCTTC.